This T cell receptor (beta chain) is drawn from a study of cytomegalovirus exposure and HLA in healthy donors. General observations from the study: Previously analyzed data showed that most TCR beta V segments were productive at a frequency of about 87% or about 30%. It was confirmed in vitro that three of the CMV-associated chains were specific for CMV antigens. In a later analysis, most CMV-associated TCR beta chains appeared HLA-restricted. In a later analysis, DRB1 alleles had the most associated TCRs; HLA-C alleles the fewest.

Germline CDR1 MGHRA, CDR2 YSYEKL. Germline trimming cut 3 bases from V and 4 bases from J; bases unmatched to any gene: 8. The length of the CDR3 is 16 residues. This clone was detected a few times. Its target is unknown. Both 60 Vbeta primers and 13 Jbeta primers went into the PCR. Sequencing was performed with immunoSEQ multiplex PCR; in TCRdb, only in-frame clones are kept and a portion is missing. The repertoire holds more than 80,000 clones, roughly 71% seen once, with roughly 3% in the top ten. The TCR was taken from a male donor in good health and CMV-seropositive. The material sequenced was PBMCs. V gene TRBV4-1 combines with J gene TRBJ1-4; 7 nucleotides agree with TRBD1. CDR3: CASSQAPPGGNEKLFF. The CDR3 bases are TGCGCCAGCAGCCAGGCTCCCCCAGGGGGTAATGAAAAACTGTTTTTT.